Detailed here is one T cell receptor (beta chain). Trimming took 0 bases from V and 6 from J, leaving 12 bases between them. This CDR3 comprises 14 residues. Germline CDR1 reads SGHRS; CDR2 reads YFSETQ. This record comes from a study of blood T cell repertoires in COVID-19. Study-level background: COVID-19 samples, acute and convalescent, were from the United States, Italy and Spain. PBMCs, B-cell-depleted T cells, or T cells were the source of the cDNA or gDNA that made up the material.

Original data processing: The assay estimated nucleated cells by amplifying reference gene primers. TCRdb's copy holds only in-frame clones and misses some; the assay was immunoSEQ multiplex PCR. From that table come the V and J calls and clone size; the DNA was used to work out D and trimming. This table holds about 300,000 clones, approximately 88% found once. V is TRBV5-1 and J is TRBJ1-1, with D possibly being TRBD1 (5 bases). The sample comprised peripheral blood. The source of this sequence is a man aged 18 to 30 who had recovered from COVID-19. The CDR3 DNA sequence: TGCGCCAGCAGCTTGGCCGGGGGGAAGGCTGAAGCTTTCTTT. Translating it yields CASSLAGGKAEAFF.